Each of the 5 T cell receptor beta chains below was sequenced from the same sample in a study of cytomegalovirus exposure and HLA in healthy donors. A multiplex PCR was run with 60 Vbeta primers and 13 Jbeta primers. Some clones are missing from TCRdb's copy, which holds only in-frame ones; the method was immunoSEQ multiplex PCR. The data show 150,000 to 200,000 clones, about three quarters seen once. The material sequenced was PBMCs. The receptors come from a female donor in good health and CMV-seronegative.

The chain carries TRBV6-5 and TRBJ1-4; D unclear. CDR3 size: 13 residues. V was trimmed by 5 bases and J by 0 bases, leaving 4 bases between them. CDR1 is MNHEY, CDR2 SVGAGI, per germline. CDR3 sequence: CASSTSTNEKLFF. The CDR3 DNA reads TGTGCCAGCAGTACATCAACTAATGAAAAACTGTTTTTT.

This chain joins TRBV5-1 and TRBJ2-5; 7 nucleotides align to TRBD2. Near its end, the DNA agrees better with TRBJ2-7, so the J call may be wrong. Germline-derived CDR1 and CDR2 are SGHRS and YFSETQ. This CDR3 spans 14 amino acids. This chain's CDR3 is CASSLSGDYYEQYF. As DNA, the CDR3 is TGCGCCAGCAGCTTGTCGGGGGACTACTACGAGCAGTACTTC.

This clone was seen a handful of times. The genes are TRBV7-9 and TRBJ1-1, with 9 positions matching TRBD1. The V segment lost 2 bases and the J segment 10 bases; nucleotides outside the gene matches: 11. CDR3 length equals 15 residues. Germline V lookup: CDR1 SEHNR, CDR2 FQNEAQ (reference sequence). CDR3 sequence: CASSLLEGQGIRAFF. The CDR3, as DNA: TGTGCCAGCAGCTTATTGGAAGGACAGGGGATCCGAGCTTTCTTT.

The V call is TRBV19, the J call TRBJ2-7; maybe TRBD2 (5 bases). CDR3 size: 15 residues. V lost 5 bases and J 4 bases, leaving 18 bases between the germline ends. Germline V gives CDR1 LNHDA, CDR2 SQIVND (reference sequence). The CDR3 DNA reads TGTGCCAGTAGTTCCCTCGAGGGTCTCTCGTACGAGCAGTACTTC. Amino acids: CASSSLEGLSYEQYF.

About this clone itself: One end of the junction is discordant with germline, which a read error may explain. V and J are TRBV25-1 and TRBJ1-2; TRBD1 agrees at 9 bases. The germline CDR1 and CDR2 sequences are MGHDK and SYGVNS. The length of the CDR3 is 12 residues. This CDR3 is CASRLTGGGRRF. DNA for the CDR3: TGTGCCAGCAGGCTGACAGGGGGAGGGCGTCGCTTC.